These 2 T cell receptor beta chains originate from one sample sequenced in a study of T cell repertoires in cytomegalovirus infection. One entry per CDR3 protein results from TCRdb running MiXCR on the reads. The repertoire includes about 740,000 distinct CDR3 sequences, roughly 35% of them detected once, and 2.8% sits in the top ten. The source material was PBMCs. The receptors derive from a human donor in good health (CMV status not recorded). Some clones in this sample may be carry-over from other donors' samples.

The chain combines TRBV5-1 with TRBJ2-7; 14 nucleotides agree with TRBD2. J gave up 2 bases and V 4 bases, and 11 bases lay outside the gene matches. The CDR3 extends over 18 amino acids. Germline CDR1 is SGHRS and CDR2 is YFSETQ. This chain's CDR3 is CASSAGLAGGVVTYEQYF. The CDR3, as DNA: TGCGCCAGCAGCGCCGGACTAGCGGGAGGAGTCGTCACCTACGAGCAGTACTTC.

There are a few counts of this clonotype. The chain employs TRBV7-6 and TRBJ1-1, with D unclear. The CDR3 sequence is 16 residues long. The V and J ends lost 5 bases and 3 bases respectively, with 19 bases between them. In germline, CDR1 is SGHVS, CDR2 FNYEAQ. This chain's CDR3 is CASSPQTATVYTEAFF. CDR3 bases: TGTGCCAGCAGCCCCCAAACTGCGACGGTATACACTGAAGCTTTCTTT.